What follows is one T cell receptor (beta chain) and its context. Its antigen is still unknown. The sample originates from a study of identical twins. From germline, CDR1 is SQVTM and CDR2 ANQGSEA. The V end was cut by 4 bases, the J end by 2 bases, with 9 bases between. The CDR3 is 13 residues long. TCRdb re-called the 5' RACE reads through MiXCR, storing one row per CDR3 protein. Here the sample spans 1.5 million to 2 million distinct CDR3 sequences, 32% being singletons. Study-level findings and limits: Insertions were fewer in abundant cord blood beta clonotypes, whereas memory repertoires showed none of this pattern. The models gave estimates that fell short of the out-of-frame TCR alpha sharing seen in monozygotic twins.

Sequenced: cord blood. The sequence derives from a newborn girl in good health. The rearrangement joins TRBV29-1 to TRBJ2-1; D is unresolved. This chain's CDR3 is CSVVGSPYNEQFF. DNA for the CDR3: TGCAGCGTTGTGGGCAGCCCCTACAATGAGCAGTTCTTC.